This T cell receptor beta chain stems from a study of blood T cell repertoires in COVID-19. TCRdb keeps only in-frame clones here, not all; method: immunoSEQ multiplex PCR. The table shows fewer than 300,000 clones, with about nine tenths occurring only once. Germline CDR1 is SGHNT and CDR2 is YENEEA. V lost 4 bases, J lost 6 bases, and 5 bases stayed unmatched. This CDR3 has 16 residues. Sequenced input: PBMCs or T cells enriched from blood (not recorded which). The TCR sequence derives from a woman younger than 45 who had recovered from COVID-19. The chain couples TRBV11-3 to TRBJ2-2; 13 nucleotides agree with TRBD2. The CDR3 region has the DNA TGTGCCAGCAGCTCCCGACTAGCGGGAGGTGCCGGGGAGCTGTTTTTT. Translating it yields CASSSRLAGGAGELFF.